The clone carrying this T cell receptor (beta chain) has only a few counts. The sample comes from a study of shared T cell receptors in the human thymus. Clones were read by immunoSEQ multiplex PCR, and TCRdb kept only the in-frame ones, dropping some. This table has 600,000 to 900,000 clones, approximately 85% appearing once. The CDR3 covers 14 residues. CDR1 is SEHNR and CDR2 is FQNEAQ in the germline V gene (reference sequence). With 8 bases clipped from V and 5 bases from J, the junction kept 9 bases outside the gene matches. This same sample was also part of a study on human thymus T cells.

This chain links TRBV7-9 with TRBJ1-1; 9 nucleotides align to TRBD1. This receptor was taken from a girl younger than two with a congenital heart defect. Sequencing was done on a sample of thymocytes. The CDR3 coding sequence is TGTGCCAGCGTCCGACAGGGGGAGACAACTGAAGCTTTCTTT. Amino acid sequence: CASVRQGETTEAFF.